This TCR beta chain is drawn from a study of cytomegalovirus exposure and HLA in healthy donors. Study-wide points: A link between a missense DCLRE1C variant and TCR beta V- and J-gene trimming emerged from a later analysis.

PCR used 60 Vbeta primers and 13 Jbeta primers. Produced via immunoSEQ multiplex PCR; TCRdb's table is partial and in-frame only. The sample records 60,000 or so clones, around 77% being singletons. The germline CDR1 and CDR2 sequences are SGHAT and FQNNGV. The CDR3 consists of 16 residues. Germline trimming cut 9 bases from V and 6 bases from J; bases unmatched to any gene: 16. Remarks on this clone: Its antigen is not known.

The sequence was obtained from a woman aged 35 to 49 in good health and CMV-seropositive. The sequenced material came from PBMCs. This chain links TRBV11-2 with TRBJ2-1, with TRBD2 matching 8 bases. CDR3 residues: CASMDRGIAGSNEQFF. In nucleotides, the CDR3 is TGTGCCAGTATGGATAGGGGAATAGCGGGGTCCAATGAGCAGTTCTTC. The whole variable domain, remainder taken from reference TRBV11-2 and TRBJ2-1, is EAGVAQSPRYKIIEKRQSVAFWCNPISGHATLYWYQQILGQGPKLLIQFQNNGVVDDSQLPKDRFSAERLKGVDSTLKIQPAKLEDSAVYLCASMDRGIAGSNEQFFGPGTRLTVL.